A selection of T cell receptor beta chains follows, all from one sample in a study of HIV-infected patients and healthy controls. In TCRdb, the 5' RACE reads were re-called with MiXCR into one record per CDR3 protein. The sample consists of 11,000 or so distinct CDR3 sequences, approximately 5% of them appearing once. Sequencing was carried out using blood. The receptors shown here come from an adult in good health. The CDR3 runs from the conserved cysteine through the conserved F or W. A D gene is named only where the DNA matches it firmly. Clone size is shown for a subset of rows, as once, few, many or a class of expanded clone.

D gene	V gene	clone size	J gene	CDR3 DNA	CDR3 protein
.	TRBV6-1	many	TRBJ1-2	TGTGCCGGATCTACCAACTATGGCTACACCTTC	CAGSTNYGYTF
.	TRBV5-1	medium-sized	TRBJ2-3	TGCGCCAGCAGGAAAGGCGGGGAAATTAGCACAGATACGCAGTATTTT	CASRKGGEISTDTQYF
TRBD1	TRBV6-5	medium-sized	TRBJ2-7	TGTGCCAGCAGCCACGGGCCAGGGGGCTACGAGCAGTACTTC	CASSHGPGGYEQYF
.	TRBV11-2	many	TRBJ1-4	TGTGCCAGCAGCTTCAGGACGGATGAAAAACTGTTTTTT	CASSFRTDEKLFF
.	TRBV6-5	medium-sized	TRBJ2-7	TGTGCCAGCCTAGGGACCTTCGGCGAGCAGTACTTC	CASLGTFGEQYF
.	TRBV20-1	many	TRBJ1-3	TGCAGTGCTAGACAAAGGACCGGCGGAAACACCATATATTTT	CSARQRTGGNTIYF
TRBD1	TRBV19	many	TRBJ1-5	TGTGCCAGTAACCCGGACAGGGGCAATCAGCCCCAGCATTTT	CASNPDRGNQPQHF
TRBD2	TRBV10-3	many	TRBJ2-3	TGTGCCATCAGTGGAGGACTAGCGGGGGTTCTTCCCTCCACACATACGCAGTATTTT	CAISGGLAGVLPSTHTQYF
TRBD2	TRBV29-1	few	TRBJ2-3	TGCAGCGTTGTAGGAGCGGGGTTAACAGATACGCAGTATTTT	CSVVGAGLTDTQYF
.	TRBV5-1	many	TRBJ2-5	TGCGCCAGCAGCTTAGGACAGACACAAGAGACCCAGTACTTC	CASSLGQTQETQYF
.	TRBV10-3	.	TRBJ1-5	TGTGCCATCAGTGAACCAGGGCAGCCCCAGCATTTT	CAISEPGQPQHF
.	TRBV11-2	medium-sized	TRBJ1-2	TGTGCCAGCAGCCCTGAGACTGGGTTGTATGGCTACACCTTC	CASSPETGLYGYTF
.	TRBV19	many	TRBJ1-2	TGTGCCAGTAGTATCAGGAGCCGGTCCTATGGCTACACCTTC	CASSIRSRSYGYTF
TRBD1	TRBV12-3/TRBV12-4	many	TRBJ2-1	TGTGCCAGTGCCGGGACAGGGGCGGATGAGCAGTTCTTC	CASAGTGADEQFF
TRBD1	TRBV4-1	many	TRBJ2-5	TGCGCCAGCAGCCACCCGACAGGGTCGCAAGAGACCCAGTACTTC	CASSHPTGSQETQYF
TRBD1	TRBV29-1	many	TRBJ1-5	TGCAGCGTGACCCCCGGGACAGGGGTTAATCAGCCCCAGCATTTT	CSVTPGTGVNQPQHF
TRBD1	TRBV20-1	many	TRBJ2-2	TGCAGTGCTATCCCAGGCAGGGGGCGGACCGGGGAGCTGTTTTTT	CSAIPGRGRTGELFF
TRBD2	TRBV2	many	TRBJ2-1	TGTGCCAGCAGGGACCTAGCGGGGGCCTACAATGAGCAGTTCTTC	CASRDLAGAYNEQFF
TRBD1	TRBV2	many	TRBJ1-1	TGTGCCAGCAGTGGTGGGACAGTGAACACTGAAGCTTTCTTT	CASSGGTVNTEAFF
TRBD1	TRBV6-4	.	TRBJ1-5	TGTGCCAGCATGGAAATGCTTTCCGGGACAGGGAATCAATGGTGGGATCAGCCCCAGCATTTT	CASMEMLSGTGNQWWDQPQHF
.	TRBV6-5	.	TRBJ2-2	TGTGCCAGCCGTCTGGAGGGAAGTCCCGGGGAGCTGTTTTTT	CASRLEGSPGELFF
TRBD1	TRBV20-1	medium-sized	TRBJ1-5	TGCAGTGCTAGAGTCGAGGGGGCCTTCAATCAGCCCCAGCATTTT	CSARVEGAFNQPQHF
.	TRBV18	medium-sized	TRBJ1-1	TGTGCCAGCTCTAATACACAGGGCACTGAAGCTTTCTTT	CASSNTQGTEAFF
.	TRBV20-1	medium-sized	TRBJ2-3	TGCAGTGCTAGGCCTGGGGTAGATACGCAGTATTTT	CSARPGVDTQYF
TRBD1	TRBV6-1	medium-sized	TRBJ2-5	TGTGCCAGCAGTGGGCCAGGGGGTTTTCAGTACTTC	CASSGPGGFQYF
.	TRBV20-1	many	TRBJ2-1	TGCAGTGCTAGAGCAGGGGGGGGGTCCTACAATGAGCAGTTCTTC	CSARAGGGSYNEQFF
TRBD1	TRBV29-1	many	TRBJ1-2	TGCAGCGTGGGACAGGCTACTAACTATGGCTACACCTTC	CSVGQATNYGYTF
TRBD1	TRBV6-6	many	TRBJ2-3	TGTGCCAGCCAACTCAACAGGGGGCGAGGCACAGATACGCAGTATTTT	CASQLNRGRGTDTQYF
TRBD2	TRBV7-7	many	TRBJ2-5	TGTGCCAGCAGCTCCGGACTAGCGGGTGCGGCCCAGTACTTC	CASSSGLAGAAQYF
.	TRBV6-6	medium-sized	TRBJ1-3	TGTGCCAGCAGTTTAAGATCGACAGCCTCTGGAAACACCATATATTTT	CASSLRSTASGNTIYF
TRBD2	TRBV20-1	many	TRBJ2-7	TGCAGTGCGGGCGGGGGGCCTTACGAGCAGTACTTC	CSAGGGPYEQYF
.	TRBV20-1	many	TRBJ1-1	TGCAGTGGCCGCGGCGAGACTGAAGCTTTCTTT	CSGRGETEAFF
.	TRBV7-9	many	TRBJ2-5	TGTGCCAGCAGCCCGGATACCCAAGAGACCCAGTACTTC	CASSPDTQETQYF
.	TRBV5-1	medium-sized	TRBJ1-1	TGCGCCAGCAGCTTGTTGTTGGGTTCTGAAGCTTTCTTT	CASSLLLGSEAFF
TRBD1	TRBV12-3/TRBV12-4	medium-sized	TRBJ2-3	TGTGCCAGCACCACGGACAGGCGAAGCACAGATACGCAGTATTTT	CASTTDRRSTDTQYF
.	TRBV12-3/TRBV12-4	many	TRBJ1-5	TGTGCCAGCAGTTCCTCAGAAAATCAGCCCCAGCATTTT	CASSSSENQPQHF
TRBD1	TRBV6-1	many	TRBJ2-7	TGTGCCAGCAGTGATGTGGGACAGGGGTTCTACGAGCAGTACTTC	CASSDVGQGFYEQYF
.	TRBV7-9	.	TRBJ1-5	TGTGCCAGCAGCTTATACGGGGACAATCAGCCCCAGCATTTT	CASSLYGDNQPQHF
.	TRBV5-1	many	TRBJ1-4	TGCGCCAGCAGCCCTTATCAGGGTGGCGAAGAAAAACTGTTTTTT	CASSPYQGGEEKLFF
TRBD2	TRBV4-2	medium-sized	TRBJ2-3	TGTGCCAGCAGCCAAGGGACTAGGGAAAATACGCAGTATTTT	CASSQGTRENTQYF
.	TRBV12-3/TRBV12-4	many	TRBJ2-3	TGTGCCACCGGTACAGATACGCAGTATTTT	CATGTDTQYF
TRBD1	TRBV2	few	TRBJ1-6	TGTGCCAGCAGCGCGCGACAGGGGGATAATTCACCCCTCCACTTT	CASSARQGDNSPLHF
.	TRBV7-6	medium-sized	TRBJ1-6	TGTGCCAGCAGCTCCGGACGGGGTAATTCACCCCTCCACTTT	CASSSGRGNSPLHF
.	TRBV19	medium-sized	TRBJ1-4	TGTGCCAGTTCACAGACGCGGGGTGAAAAACTGTTTTTT	CASSQTRGEKLFF
TRBD1	TRBV5-1	medium-sized	TRBJ1-1	TGCGCCAGCAGCCATGGACAGGGGATGGGAAGCACTGAAGCTTTCTTT	CASSHGQGMGSTEAFF
TRBD2	TRBV12-3/TRBV12-4	medium-sized	TRBJ2-5	TGTGCCAGCAGCTCTAGCGGGGGGCCACAAGAGACCCAGTACTTC	CASSSSGGPQETQYF
TRBD2	TRBV5-1	many	TRBJ2-2	TGCGCCAGCAGCCCTAGACTAGCTGCCTCCGACTGGAATGGGGAGCTGTTTTTT	CASSPRLAASDWNGELFF
.	TRBV18	many	TRBJ1-1	TGTGCCAGCTCACCCCCGCAACGTCGGAACACTGAAGCTTTCTTT	CASSPPQRRNTEAFF
.	TRBV20-1	many	TRBJ2-2	TGCAGTGCTAGAGGGGGACCCGCGTCCGGGGAGCTGTTTTTT	CSARGGPASGELFF
TRBD2	TRBV7-6	many	TRBJ2-1	TGTGCCAGCAGCTTATCGCTAGCGGGGGCACATGAGCAGTTCTTC	CASSLSLAGAHEQFF
.	TRBV7-6	.	TRBJ2-5	TGTGCCAGCAGCCCGCGGCGGGAAAACCAAGAGACCCAGTACTTC	CASSPRRENQETQYF
.	TRBV29-1	medium-sized	TRBJ2-1	TGCAGCACTGAAGGGCAGCAAGCCTACAATGAGCAGTTCTTC	CSTEGQQAYNEQFF
.	TRBV6-6	many	TRBJ1-1	TGTGCCAGCAGTTACTCTGAGAGGACTGAAGCTTTCTTT	CASSYSERTEAFF
.	TRBV5-1	medium-sized	TRBJ1-2	TGCGCCAGCAGCTGGGGGCCGGGGGCGGTTGATGGCTACACCTTC	CASSWGPGAVDGYTF
.	TRBV3-1	many	TRBJ2-7	TGTGCCAGCAGCCAAGATCGGTGGAGGGGAACCTACGAGCAGTACTTC	CASSQDRWRGTYEQYF
.	TRBV15	many	TRBJ2-1	TGTGCCACCAGCAGAGTAGTTATGAGTGAGCAGTTCTTC	CATSRVVMSEQFF
.	TRBV20-1	many	TRBJ1-1	TGCAGTGCTAGTCCCCCGTTTAGACTGAACACTGAAGCTTTCTTT	CSASPPFRLNTEAFF
TRBD1	TRBV6-1	many	TRBJ2-3	TGTGCCAGCGAATACCTAGGGGGCGTCACAGATACGCAGTATTTT	CASEYLGGVTDTQYF
.	TRBV12-3/TRBV12-4	medium-sized	TRBJ1-4	TGTGCCAGCAGTTTACGTGGAATTAGTGAAAAACTGTTTTTT	CASSLRGISEKLFF
.	TRBV6-5	medium-sized	TRBJ1-1	TGTGCCAGCAGTTACGAAGATAAAGCTTTCTTT	CASSYEDKAFF